This TCR beta chain was recovered during a study of T cells in Graves' hyperthyroidism and ophthalmopathy. Study details: At the time of initial diagnosis and before any treatment, peripheral blood was collected. Study-wide points: Ophthalmopathy was predicted by the model a median of roughly 6.6 months ahead of onset. Most thyroid clonotypes expanded above 0.001 were also detected in blood.

The CDR3 has 14 amino acids. Per the germline V gene, CDR1 is SNHLY and CDR2 is FYNNEI. Losses at the gene ends were 5 bases for V and 4 bases for J; bases not matched to a gene: 5. There were TCR beta CDR3 regions amplified from RNA transcripts. HTBI primers drove first-round RT-PCR of the TCR CDR3. MiXCR, applied by TCRdb to the multiplex PCR reads, yields one record per CDR3 protein. The data contain some 490,000 distinct CDR3 sequences, roughly 22% of them singletons. With regard to this clonotype: As yet, its antigen is unknown.

The receptor was isolated from a woman between 70 and 85 years old with Graves' ophthalmopathy. Sequences were obtained from blood. This chain links TRBV2 with TRBJ2-7; TRBD1 matches at 10 bases. The CDR3 is CASSHDRGQYEQYF. CDR3 bases: TGTGCCAGCAGTCACGACAGGGGGCAATACGAGCAGTACTTC.